This T cell receptor (beta chain) was sequenced in a study of shared clonotypes between healthy human individuals. Study summary: CD8 memory received one plate per donor, CD8 naive two, CD4 memory three and CD4 naive three.

TCRdb's table, derived via immunoSEQ multiplex PCR, lists solely in-frame clones and lacks some. This table holds 950,000 to 1,300,000 clones, 60% to 80% found once. Germline CDR1 reads SGHNT; CDR2 reads YYREEE (reference sequence). V shed 0 bases and J 10 bases; nucleotides not matched to a gene: 10. The CDR3 is 16 amino acids. The rearrangement joins TRBV5-4 to TRBJ2-1, with TRBD2 matching over 10 bases. This TCR derives from a man aged 18 to 29 in good health. Sequencing input: memory CD4+ T cells sorted from blood. Subset denoted: CD45RA-negative fraction. The CDR3 DNA reads TGTGCCAGCAGCTTGGCCGGCGCTAGCGGGAGAGAAGAGCAGTTCTTC. Its translation is CASSLAGASGREEQFF.